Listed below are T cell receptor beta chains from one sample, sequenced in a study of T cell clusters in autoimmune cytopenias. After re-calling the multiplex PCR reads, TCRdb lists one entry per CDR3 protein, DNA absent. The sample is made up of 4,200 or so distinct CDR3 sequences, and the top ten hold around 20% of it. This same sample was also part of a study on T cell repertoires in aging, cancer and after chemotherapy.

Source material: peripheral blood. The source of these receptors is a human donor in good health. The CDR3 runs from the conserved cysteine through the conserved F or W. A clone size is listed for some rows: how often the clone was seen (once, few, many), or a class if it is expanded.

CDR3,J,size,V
CASSEQGRETQYF,TRBJ2-5,NA,TRBV10-2
CASSIRRDTEAFF,TRBJ1-1,medium-sized,TRBV19
CASSSRQGSRNTIYF,TRBJ1-3,NA,TRBV11-2
CASSLQGGSSYEQYF,TRBJ2-7,medium-sized,TRBV7-9
CATSALTSGGEETQYF,TRBJ2-5,NA,TRBV24-1
CAISESRGEYTDTQYF,TRBJ2-3,medium-sized,TRBV10-3
CSARPPLGGTYEQYF,TRBJ2-7,NA,TRBV20-1
CASSGDSQETQYF,TRBJ2-5,NA,TRBV4-1
CASSLSDRGNEQYF,TRBJ2-7,medium-sized,TRBV12-3/TRBV12-4
CASSRDSNSPLHF,TRBJ1-6,medium-sized,TRBV11-2
CASSYTSIRGNEQFF,TRBJ2-1,NA,TRBV5-7
CASTLSGVAYNEQFF,TRBJ2-1,NA,TRBV2
CAISESGTDNSPLHF,TRBJ1-6,medium-sized,TRBV10-3
CASSLGSGRGEETQYF,TRBJ2-5,NA,TRBV11-2
CSVGRDRAYEQYF,TRBJ2-7,medium-sized,TRBV29-1
CASSRAGGDAYGYTF,TRBJ1-2,NA,TRBV5-4
CSSAGTGGDEQYF,TRBJ2-7,NA,TRBV29-1
CASSYSPSSNQPQHF,TRBJ1-5,medium-sized,TRBV6-5
CASSYTVHRGGSYNEQFF,TRBJ2-1,medium-sized,TRBV6-2/TRBV6-3
CASSTADRARSPLHF,TRBJ1-6,NA,TRBV19
CASSDGQGAGGRTDTQYF,TRBJ2-3,NA,TRBV6-5
CSARDFRGPGTQYF,TRBJ2-5,NA,TRBV20-1
CAMAKGGTLDTQYF,TRBJ2-3,medium-sized,TRBV10-3
CASSLGLNYEQYF,TRBJ2-7,medium-sized,TRBV12-3/TRBV12-4
CASSDWTSRETQYF,TRBJ2-5,medium-sized,TRBV19